Presented here are 20 T cell receptor beta chains from one specimen sequenced in a study of CD8 T cell repertoires and HIV-1 epitope variants. For these TCRs, the target antigens are not known. The repertoire was sequenced with immunoSEQ multiplex PCR; TCRdb's copy has only in-frame clones and lacks some. Found here are 3,500 to 4,000 clones, around two thirds of them singletons; the top ten hold over 40%. Sample: cultured CD8+ T cells derived from PBMCs. The receptors shown here come from a male donor with HIV.

The chain uses TRBV15 and TRBJ2-7, with 7 bases lining up with TRBD1. The CDR3 sequence is 14 residues long. The V and J ends lost 1 base and 2 bases, in that order; junction bases with no gene match: 2. Germline values: CDR1 LNHNV, CDR2 YYDKDF (reference sequence). CDR3 loop: CATSRVRGPYEQYF. CDR3 DNA sequence: TGTGCCACCAGCAGAGTTAGGGGGCCCTACGAGCAGTACTTC.

The chain employs TRBV2 and TRBJ2-1; TRBD1 aligns across 7 bases. The germline gives CDR1 SNHLY, CDR2 FYNNEI. V was pared by 5 bases and J by 0 bases, with 4 bases of the junction left unmatched. There are 15 residues in the CDR3. CDR3: CASSRDRSSYNEQFF. CDR3 sequence (DNA): TGTGCCAGCAGTAGGGACAGAAGCTCCTACAATGAGCAGTTCTTC.

V and J are TRBV28 and TRBJ2-1; 13 nucleotides match TRBD2. In germline, CDR1 is MDHEN, CDR2 SYDVKM. J lost 3 bases, V lost 5 bases, and 7 bases had no gene match. This CDR3 comprises 17 residues. CDR3 in amino acids: CASSPWTSGSLYNEQFF. DNA of the CDR3: TGTGCCAGCAGTCCATGGACTAGCGGGAGTCTCTACAATGAGCAGTTCTTC.

The sample holds a few counts of this clone. V usage is TRBV28 and J usage is TRBJ1-2; tentative D call: TRBD1 (6 bases). Germline V gives CDR1 MDHEN, CDR2 SYDVKM. The CDR3 runs to 12 residues. With 11 bases removed from V and 7 bases from J, the gap between germline ends came to 17 bases. The CDR3 loop reads CAVGGGGGGYTF. CDR3 nucleotide sequence: TGTGCCGTAGGAGGGGGAGGTGGTGGCTACACCTTC.

The chain combines TRBV4-2 with TRBJ1-5; possibly TRBD1 for D (5 bases). CDR1 and CDR2 (germline): LGHNA, YNFKEQ. The CDR3 has 15 residues. V was shortened by 0 bases and J by 3 bases, with 9 bases between the two germline ends. In nucleotides, the CDR3 is TGTGCCAGCAGCCAAGAAGGGGAAACCAATCAGCCCCAGCATTTT. Translating it yields CASSQEGETNQPQHF.

This chain connects TRBV5-5 to TRBJ1-4; no definite D call. Trimming left V 2 bases short and J 0 bases short, with 8 bases between. The CDR3 is 15 amino acids. Germline V CDR1 and CDR2: SGHKS, YYEKEE (reference sequence). Written as DNA, the CDR3 is TGTGCCAGCAGCTTCACAGCTGCAACTAATGAAAAACTGTTTTTT. Translated: CASSFTAATNEKLFF. The whole variable domain, remainder taken from reference TRBV5-5 and TRBJ1-4, is DAGVTQSPTHLIKTRGQQVTLRCSPISGHKSVSWYQQVLGQGPQFIFQYYEKEERGRGNFPDRFSARQFPNYSSELNVNALLLGDSALYLCASSFTAATNEKLFFGSGTQLSVL.

The rearrangement links TRBV7-9 to TRBJ2-3; no definite D call. This CDR3 is built from 12 residues. CDR1 and CDR2 from the germline V gene are SEHNR and FQNEAQ (reference sequence). V shed 2 bases and J shed 5 bases, with 5 bases lying between them. The CDR3 DNA follows: TGTGCCAGCAGCTTAAAGGGAGATACGCAGTATTTT. Translation: CASSLKGDTQYF.

This sequence joins TRBV6-6 and TRBJ1-2; perhaps TRBD1 as D (5 bases). The germline gives CDR1 MNHNY, CDR2 SVGAGI (reference sequence). V was shortened by 6 bases and J by 6 bases, with 11 bases between the two germline ends. The CDR3 has 12 amino acids. The CDR3: CASSTAGNGYTF. CDR3 coding DNA: TGTGCCAGCAGCACTGCAGGGAATGGCTACACCTTC.

The chain has TRBV11-2 and TRBJ1-1; TRBD1 might be the D (6 bases). The CDR3 length is 13 residues. Germline V gene sequence: CDR1 SGHAT, CDR2 FQNNGV. The V end lost 3 bases, the J end lost 8 bases, and 13 bases lay between the germline ends. The CDR3 bases are TGTGCCAGCAGCTTGGGGGCTCCACGCGAAGCTTTCTTT. Its protein product is CASSLGAPREAFF.

There are a few counts of this clone. This rearrangement joins TRBV19 to TRBJ1-5; D remains ambiguous. CDR1 LNHDA and CDR2 SQIVND come from the germline V gene (reference sequence). The CDR3 has 14 amino acids. Trimming removed 4 bases from V and 4 bases from J, with 11 bases in between. In DNA, the CDR3 is TGTGCCAGTAGTACTGATGAGCGTAATCAGCCCCAGCATTTT. As protein: CASSTDERNQPQHF.

The V and J genes are TRBV29-1 and TRBJ2-3, with no clear D. Trimming took 0 bases from V and 2 from J, leaving 6 bases between them. This CDR3 is 13 amino acids long. The germline V gene encodes CDR1 SQVTM and CDR2 ANQGSEA. The CDR3 DNA reads as TGCAGCGTTGAAGATCACCTCACAGATACGCAGTATTTT. Its translation is CSVEDHLTDTQYF.

This clone ranks as large (0.1 to 1%). The chain uses TRBV5-1 and TRBJ1-2; D not certain. Germline V gene data show CDR1 as SGHRS and CDR2 as YFSETQ. V dropped 3 bases and J dropped 0 bases, with 9 bases sitting between them. The CDR3 covers 14 residues. The CDR3 sequence: CASSSQETNYGYTF. CDR3 nucleotides: TGCGCCAGCAGCTCGCAGGAGACTAACTATGGCTACACCTTC.

The CDR3 nucleotides are TGCGCCAGCAGCTTTTCGACAGGGGGAATAGTACGAGGAAACACCATATATTTT. Translated, it gives CASSFSTGGIVRGNTIYF. The rearrangement links TRBV5-1 to TRBJ1-3, with 9 nucleotides matching TRBD1. Germline CDR1 is SGHRS and CDR2 is YFSETQ. This CDR3 has 18 residues. The J segment lost 4 bases and the V segment lost 2 bases, leaving 13 bases of the junction unmatched.

V is TRBV7-6 and J is TRBJ2-7; 7 bases map to TRBD2. This CDR3 is built from 16 residues. In germline, CDR1 is SGHVS, CDR2 FNYEAQ. V shed 1 base, J shed 6 bases, and the junction held 12 bases outside the gene matches. The CDR3 region is CASSLGVGGGPLEQYF. CDR3 coding DNA: TGTGCCAGCAGCTTAGGCGTGGGGGGGGGACCCCTCGAGCAGTACTTC. Full variable domain (missing parts from reference TRBV7-6 and TRBJ2-7): GAGVSQSPRYKVTKRGQDVALRCDPISGHVSLYWYRQALGQGPEFLTYFNYEAQQDKSGLPNDRFSAERPEGSISTLTIQRTEQRDSAMYRCASSLGVGGGPLEQYFGPGTRLTVT.

The CDR3 sequence is CATRGGDTGELFF. The CDR3 DNA reads TGTGCCACCCGGGGGGGCGACACCGGGGAGCTGTTTTTT. The chain joins TRBV10-3 to TRBJ2-2, with TRBD2 matching 8 bases. Per germline, CDR1 ENHRY and CDR2 SYGVKD. Trimming cost V 10 bases and J 3 bases; bases outside gene matches: 4. The CDR3 is 13 amino acids.

The chain is built from TRBV5-6 and TRBJ2-3, with D perhaps TRBD1 (6 bases). CDR1 is SGHDT, CDR2 YYEEEE, per germline. Trimming cost V 4 bases and J 6 bases, with 27 bases left between them. This CDR3 spans 18 amino acids. The CDR3 reads CASSLILPRQVGWDTQYF. DNA for the CDR3: TGTGCCAGCAGCCTAATCCTACCTCGACAGGTGGGATGGGATACGCAGTATTTT.

V is TRBV6-5 and J is TRBJ2-2; D is possibly TRBD2 (6 bases). Trimming removed 0 bases from V and 2 bases from J, with 10 bases in between. Germline V gene lookup returns CDR1 MNHEY and CDR2 SVGAGI. The CDR3 is 16 residues long. CDR3 in amino acids: CASSYSDYLNTGELFF. The CDR3 DNA follows: TGTGCCAGCAGTTACTCGGACTACTTAAACACCGGGGAGCTGTTTTTT.

V is TRBV5-6 and J is TRBJ1-2, with a weak D call TRBD1 (6 bases). This CDR3 is 15 amino acids long. In germline, CDR1 is SGHDT, CDR2 YYEEEE. V gave up 6 bases and J gave up 2 bases, with 17 bases separating them. The CDR3 DNA reads TGTGCCAGCATATCACCCCCGGGGGGCAACTATGGCTACACCTTC. This codes for CASISPPGGNYGYTF. The variable domain in full, completed from reference TRBV5-6 and TRBJ1-2, reads DAGVTQSPTHLIKTRGQQVTLRCSPKSGHDTVSWYQQALGQGPQFIFQYYEEEERQRGNFPDRFSGHQFPNYSSELNVNALLLGDSALYLCASISPPGGNYGYTFGSGTRLTVV.

The chain links TRBV5-4 to TRBJ2-2; 7 nucleotides match TRBD1. J gave up 5 bases and V 2 bases, and 6 bases lay outside the gene matches. CDR1 and CDR2 from the germline V gene are SGHNT and YYREEE (reference sequence). The CDR3 is 15 amino acids. Written as DNA, the CDR3 is TGTGCCAGCAGCTTCGACAGGGTTGTTACCGGGGAGCTGTTTTTT. Protein product: CASSFDRVVTGELFF.

The chain joins TRBV27 to TRBJ2-1, with 11 bases aligning to TRBD2. The CDR3 is made up of 17 amino acids. The V gene's germline CDR1 is MNHEY and CDR2 SMNVEV (reference sequence). V was clipped by 5 bases and J by 1 base; unmatched bases: 7. The CDR3 bases are TGTGCCAGCAGTCCTGCCCCTAGCGGGGGGTCCTACAATGAGCAGTTCTTC. Protein sequence: CASSPAPSGGSYNEQFF.